This T cell receptor (beta chain) is from a study of blood T cell repertoires in COVID-19. V was pared by 4 bases and J by 4 bases, with 7 bases of the junction left unmatched. Germline V lookup: CDR1 SGHNT, CDR2 YYREEE (reference sequence). The CDR3 runs 16 residues. Assay used: immunoSEQ multiplex PCR; TCRdb lists only in-frame clones, some missing. The sample carries more than 250,000 clones, almost 90% recorded once. The chain is built from TRBV5-4 and TRBJ2-1; TRBD2 matches 11 bases. This TCR derives from a woman under 30 with acute COVID-19. Sequenced sample: PBMCs or T cells enriched from blood (not recorded which). This CDR3 is CASSATGTSGYNEQFF. In DNA, the CDR3 is TGTGCCAGCAGCGCCACCGGGACTAGCGGTTACAATGAGCAGTTCTTC. Based on the CDR3 plus reference TRBV5-4 and TRBJ2-1, the full variable domain is ETGVTQSPTHLIKTRGQQVTLRCSSQSGHNTVSWYQQALGQGPQFIFQYYREEENGRGNFPPRFSGLQFPNYSSELNVNALELDDSALYLCASSATGTSGYNEQFFGPGTRLTVL.